This T cell receptor beta chain was profiled in a study of blood T cell repertoires in COVID-19. The V segment lost 4 bases and the J segment 4 bases; nucleotides outside the gene matches: 4. This CDR3 comprises 13 residues. The germline V gene has CDR1 SGHDN and CDR2 FVKESK. TCRdb's copy holds only in-frame clones and misses some; the assay was immunoSEQ multiplex PCR. The sample records under 150,000 clones, roughly four fifths being singletons. This clone was detected only once. Assignments of participants to cohorts depended upon their own reported clinical history. Recovered status applied to Cohort 3 donors who had two consecutive negative PCRs. It also applied to those with clearance or with symptom resolution.

The sequenced sample was PBMCs or T cells enriched from blood (not recorded which). The chain has TRBV14 and TRBJ2-7; 7 nucleotides align to TRBD2. The TCR comes from a man aged 30 to 39 who had recovered from COVID-19. The DNA for the CDR3 is TGTGCCAGCAGCCGGCTAGCGGATTACGAGCAGTACTTC. Protein sequence: CASSRLADYEQYF.